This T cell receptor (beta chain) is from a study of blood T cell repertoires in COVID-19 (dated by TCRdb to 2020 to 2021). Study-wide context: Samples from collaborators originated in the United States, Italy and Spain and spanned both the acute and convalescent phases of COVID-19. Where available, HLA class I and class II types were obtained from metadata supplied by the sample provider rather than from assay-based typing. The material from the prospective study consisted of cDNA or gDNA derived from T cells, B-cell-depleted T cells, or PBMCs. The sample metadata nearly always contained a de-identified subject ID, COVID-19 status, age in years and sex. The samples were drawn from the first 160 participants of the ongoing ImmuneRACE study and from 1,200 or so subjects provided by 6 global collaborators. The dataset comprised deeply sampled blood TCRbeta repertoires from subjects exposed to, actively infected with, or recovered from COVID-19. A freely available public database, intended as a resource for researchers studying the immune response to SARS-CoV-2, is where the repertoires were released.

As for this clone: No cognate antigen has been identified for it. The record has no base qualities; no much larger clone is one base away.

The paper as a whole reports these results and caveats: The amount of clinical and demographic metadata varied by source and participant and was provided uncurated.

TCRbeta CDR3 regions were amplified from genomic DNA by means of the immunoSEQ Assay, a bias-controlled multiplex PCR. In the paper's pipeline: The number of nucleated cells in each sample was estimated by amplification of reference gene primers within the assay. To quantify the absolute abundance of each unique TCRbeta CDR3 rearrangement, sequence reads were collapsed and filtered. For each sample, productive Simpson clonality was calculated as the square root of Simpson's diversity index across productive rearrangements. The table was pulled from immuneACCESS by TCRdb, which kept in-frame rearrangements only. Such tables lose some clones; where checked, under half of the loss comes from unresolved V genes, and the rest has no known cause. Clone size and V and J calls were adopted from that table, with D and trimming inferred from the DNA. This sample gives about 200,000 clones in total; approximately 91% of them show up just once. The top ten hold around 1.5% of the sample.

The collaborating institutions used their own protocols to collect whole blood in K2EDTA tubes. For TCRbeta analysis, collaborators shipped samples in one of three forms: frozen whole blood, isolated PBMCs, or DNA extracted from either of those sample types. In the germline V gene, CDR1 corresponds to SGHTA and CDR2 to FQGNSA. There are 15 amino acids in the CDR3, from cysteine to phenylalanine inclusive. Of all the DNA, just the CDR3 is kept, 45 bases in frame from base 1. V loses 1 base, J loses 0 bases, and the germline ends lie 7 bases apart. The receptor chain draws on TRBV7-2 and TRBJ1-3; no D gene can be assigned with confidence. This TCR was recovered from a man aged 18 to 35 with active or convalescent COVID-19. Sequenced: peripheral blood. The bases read TGTGCCAGCAGCTTAGGTCCCTCCTCTGGAAACACCATATATTTT. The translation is CASSLGPSSGNTIYF.